Each of the 29 T cell receptor beta chains below was sequenced from the same sample in a study of OX40 agonist ivuxolimab in advanced cancers. The library was made by the immunoSEQ multiplex PCR assay. The source is immuneACCESS, and TCRdb retained only in-frame sequences with V and J called. Part of the clones is not carried over; for the studies checked, unresolved V genes explain less than half of this, and the remainder is unexplained. This sample lists around 83,000 clones; about four fifths were detected once. The ten top clones hold roughly 6.6% of the sample. The material sequenced was CD4+ or CD8+ T cells sorted from blood, taken in a trial of the OX40 agonist ivuxolimab. These receptors were collected from an adult with an advanced solid tumor such as melanoma, head and neck, liver or kidney cancer.

This clone has only a few counts. The V and J genes are TRBV4-2 and TRBJ1-1, with TRBD1 as a possible D gene (6 bases). The germline V gene encodes CDR1 LGHNA and CDR2 YNFKEQ. CDR3 length: 15 residues. V was pared by 5 bases and J by 0 bases, with 13 bases between. The CDR3 reads CASSGRTALNTEAFF. The CDR3 nucleotides read TGTGCCAGCAGCGGCCGGACAGCTTTGAACACTGAAGCTTTCTTT.

The genes are TRBV10-1 and TRBJ2-2; 7 bases are shared with TRBD1. The CDR3 consists of 14 residues. V shed 2 bases and J 6 bases; nucleotides not matched to a gene: 3. The germline CDR1 and CDR2 sequences are WNHNN and SYGVQD (reference sequence). The CDR3 reads CASSEGQDPGELFF. As DNA, the CDR3 is TGCGCCAGCAGTGAGGGACAGGACCCCGGGGAGCTGTTTTTT.

This chain uses TRBV28 with TRBJ1-1, with no clear D. V was cut by 6 bases and J by 2 bases, with 13 bases left in between. CDR3 length: 14 amino acids. From germline, CDR1 is MDHEN and CDR2 SYDVKM. CDR3 sequence (DNA): TGTGCCAGCAGCCAACCCCACCGAAACACTGAAGCTTTCTTT. Its protein product is CASSQPHRNTEAFF.

This clone was picked up one time. V and J are TRBV5-8 and TRBJ2-1; maybe TRBD2 (5 bases). V shed 6 bases and J shed 9 bases, with 25 bases lying between them. Looked up from germline, CDR1 is SGHTS and CDR2 is YDEGEE. This CDR3 has 16 residues. CDR3 in DNA: TGTGCCAGCATCGATGACCCGGCGGACTCTGTGGGTGAGCAGTTCTTC. As protein: CASIDDPADSVGEQFF.

V is TRBV7-9 and J is TRBJ1-4; TRBD1 aligns across 10 bases. The trim removed 4 bases at V and 7 bases at J, leaving 9 bases unmatched. Germline CDR1 SEHNR, CDR2 FQNEAQ (reference sequence). This CDR3 region has 16 residues. The CDR3 is CASSSRSGTGAEKLFF. The CDR3 DNA reads as TGTGCCAGCAGCTCCAGATCCGGGACAGGGGCTGAAAAACTGTTTTTT.

The chain combines TRBV7-2 with TRBJ2-3; D ambiguous. From germline, CDR1 is SGHTA and CDR2 FQGNSA. V lost 2 bases and J 0 bases, leaving 6 bases between the germline ends. The CDR3 runs to 14 residues. CDR3 sequence reads: CASSLTLSTDTQYF. The CDR3 coding sequence is TGTGCCAGCAGCTTAACACTTAGCACAGATACGCAGTATTTT. Using reference TRBV7-2 and TRBJ2-3 for the parts outside the CDR3, the full variable domain is GAGVSQSPSNKVTEKGKDVELRCDPISGHTALYWYRQSLGQGLEFLIYFQGNSAPDKSGLPSDRFSAERTGGSVSTLTIQRTQQEDSAVYLCASSLTLSTDTQYFGPGTRLTVL.

The chain employs TRBV5-1 and TRBJ2-1; 12 nucleotides agree with TRBD2. The CDR3 length is 15 residues. V lost 2 bases to trimming and J lost 5 bases; unmatched junction nucleotides: 2. Germline-derived CDR1 and CDR2 are SGHRS and YFSETQ. In DNA form, the CDR3 reads TGCGCCAGCAGCTTTGGACTAGCGGGGAACAATGAGCAGTTCTTC. This encodes CASSFGLAGNNEQFF.

The chain employs TRBV6-6 and TRBJ1-1; the D is unclear. Trimming cost V 0 bases and J 5 bases, with 10 bases left between them. The CDR3 totals 14 residues. Germline V lookup: CDR1 MNHNY, CDR2 SVGAGI (reference sequence). In nucleotides, the CDR3 is TGTGCCAGCAGTTACTCGTATGGGAGAACTGAAGCTTTCTTT. Protein: CASSYSYGRTEAFF.

The CDR3 loop is CAWSVLGRHEQYF. CDR3 coding DNA: TGTGCCTGGAGCGTCCTTGGTCGGCACGAGCAGTACTTC. This chain joins TRBV30 and TRBJ2-7; D gene ambiguous. Trimming left V 3 bases short and J 5 bases short, with 14 bases between. In germline, CDR1 is GTSNPN, CDR2 SVGIG (reference sequence). The CDR3 spans 13 residues.

The chain has TRBV7-9 and TRBJ2-7, with D hard to call. The CDR3 has 14 residues. The V gene's germline CDR1 is SEHNR and CDR2 FQNEAQ (reference sequence). Trimming removed 5 bases at V and 3 bases at J, with 14 bases between. The CDR3 sequence: CASSALESYYEQYF. The CDR3 region has the DNA TGTGCCAGCAGCGCCCTAGAGTCTTACTACGAGCAGTACTTC.

This chain links TRBV19 with TRBJ2-2; perhaps D is TRBD1 or TRBD2 (5 bases each). The V gene's germline CDR1 is LNHDA and CDR2 SQIVND (reference sequence). Trimming removed 5 bases from V and 1 base from J, with 11 bases in between. There are 15 residues in the CDR3. CDR3 amino acids: CASSESGRNTGELFF. DNA of the CDR3: TGTGCCAGTAGTGAGTCAGGGAGGAACACCGGGGAGCTGTTTTTT.

The chain links TRBV6-6 to TRBJ2-5, with D possibly being TRBD1 or TRBD2 (5 bases each). In germline, CDR1 is MNHNY, CDR2 SVGAGI (reference sequence). The CDR3 length is 16 residues. The V gene lost 1 base and the J gene lost 2 bases, with 14 bases spanning the gap. This CDR3 is CASSYFGDQGQETQYF. The CDR3 DNA reads as TGTGCCAGCAGTTACTTTGGGGACCAAGGACAAGAGACCCAGTACTTC.

The V and J genes are TRBV5-1 and TRBJ1-6, with 8 bases identical to TRBD1. The junction had 10 bases not matched to a gene; V was cut back by 5 bases and J by 0 bases. Germline loops: CDR1 SGHRS, CDR2 YFSETQ. The CDR3 extends over 18 amino acids. CDR3 DNA: TGCGCCAGCAGATCAGGGGGCTCGTACGTCTCCTATAATTCACCCCTCCACTTT. As protein: CASRSGGSYVSYNSPLHF.

V gene TRBV18 combines with J gene TRBJ2-5; D perhaps matches TRBD2 (7 bases). V was pared by 6 bases and J by 2 bases, with 10 bases between. The CDR3 loop spans 13 amino acids. Per germline, CDR1 KGHSH and CDR2 LQKENI. The CDR3 here is CASSGGPQETQYF. CDR3 bases: TGTGCCAGCTCGGGGGGGCCTCAAGAGACCCAGTACTTC.

This sequence joins TRBV19 and TRBJ1-1; D is possibly TRBD1 (5 bases). This CDR3 contains 13 residues. Germline-derived CDR1 and CDR2 are LNHDA and SQIVND (reference sequence). With 3 bases removed from V and 4 bases from J, the gap between germline ends came to 9 bases. The CDR3 sequence is CASSIDSPTEAFF. For the CDR3, the DNA is TGTGCCAGTAGTATTGACAGCCCCACTGAAGCTTTCTTT.

The V call is TRBV7-9, the J call TRBJ2-3, with 7 bases fitting TRBD1. With V trimmed by 4 bases and J by 6 bases, 4 bases remained unmatched. This CDR3 contains 13 residues. Germline V lookup: CDR1 SEHNR, CDR2 FQNEAQ (reference sequence). The CDR3 protein is CASSSTQGDTQYF. The CDR3 nucleotides are TGTGCCAGCAGCTCCACACAGGGGGATACGCAGTATTTT.

This clone was detected a few times. The J gene is TRBJ1-6, the V gene TRBV5-1; 9 bases match TRBD1. The CDR3 extends over 14 amino acids. Germline trimming cut 3 bases from V and 7 bases from J; bases unmatched to any gene: 2. Germline V gene data show CDR1 as SGHRS and CDR2 as YFSETQ. The CDR3 here is CASSSGTGNSPLHF. CDR3 DNA sequence: TGCGCCAGCAGCTCCGGGACAGGGAATTCACCCCTCCACTTT.

This chain joins TRBV27 and TRBJ1-2; a possible D gene is TRBD1 (5 bases). The germline CDR1 and CDR2 sequences are MNHEY and SMNVEV (reference sequence). Trimming pared 6 bases from V and 2 bases from J, leaving 10 bases between. The CDR3 runs 13 residues. CDR3 residues: CASSREGNYGYTF. DNA for the CDR3: TGTGCCAGCAGCAGGGAAGGAAACTATGGCTACACCTTC.

The chain recombines TRBV9 with TRBJ2-1; the match to TRBD2 covers 15 bases. The V gene end was trimmed by 0 bases and the J gene end by 5 bases; junction bases not matched to a gene: 6. CDR1 and CDR2 from the germline V gene are SGDLS and YYNGEE. CDR3 length: 18 residues. CDR3 nucleotides: TGTGCCAGCAGCGTAGGCCCGGGACTAGCGGGGGGTCACAATGAGCAGTTCTTC. It yields the protein CASSVGPGLAGGHNEQFF. Complete variable domain (other parts from reference TRBV9 and TRBJ2-1): DSGVTQTPKHLITATGQRVTLRCSPRSGDLSVYWYQQSLDQGLQFLIQYYNGEERAKGNILERFSAQQFPDLHSELNLSSLELGDSALYFCASSVGPGLAGGHNEQFFGPGTRLTVL.

The CDR3 region has the DNA TGCGCCAGCAGGCCTACATACCCTGGAAACACCATATATTTT. It encodes CASRPTYPGNTIYF. This sequence joins TRBV5-1 and TRBJ1-3, with unresolved D. V lost 5 bases to trimming and J lost 2 bases, with 11 bases between them. CDR1 and CDR2 from the germline V gene are SGHRS and YFSETQ. This CDR3 spans 14 amino acids.

This chain uses TRBV11-2 with TRBJ2-5; D is ambiguous. There are 12 residues in the CDR3. Germline CDR1 is SGHAT and CDR2 is FQNNGV. Trimming stripped 5 bases from V and 4 bases from J, with 8 bases between. The CDR3 spells CASSPTLETQYF. The CDR3 DNA is TGTGCCAGCAGCCCAACTCTAGAGACCCAGTACTTC.

CDR3 sequence (DNA): TGTGCCAGCTCACCGGGCGGGAGTGACGGTACGCAGTATTTT. Its translation: CASSPGGSDGTQYF. The genes are TRBV18 and TRBJ2-3, with TRBD2 matching over 7 bases. With V trimmed by 3 bases and J by 8 bases, 8 bases remained unmatched. CDR1 is KGHSH and CDR2 is LQKENI in the germline V gene. The CDR3 is 14 residues long.

V gene TRBV10-3 combines with J gene TRBJ2-3, with D tentatively TRBD1 or TRBD2 (5 bases each). The V gene's germline CDR1 is ENHRY and CDR2 SYGVKD. The CDR3 is 22 residues long. The V gene lost 2 bases and the J gene lost 0 bases, with 30 bases spanning the gap. Here the CDR3 DNA reads TGTGCCATCAGTGAGCCCAGGGCGGGTCTGGGACCACAACACGCTAGCACAGATACGCAGTATTTT. Protein: CAISEPRAGLGPQHASTDTQYF.

The chain employs TRBV27 and TRBJ2-1, with unresolved D. Germline CDR1 and CDR2: MNHEY and SMNVEV (reference sequence). This CDR3 has 14 residues. V dropped 10 bases and J dropped 5 bases, with 18 bases sitting between them. CDR3 residues: CATGRSRPHNEQFF. CDR3 bases: TGTGCCACCGGCCGTTCAAGACCTCACAATGAGCAGTTCTTC.

The CDR3: CASSIVYGVDTGELFF. In DNA form, the CDR3 reads TGTGCCAGTAGTATAGTTTACGGGGTTGACACCGGGGAGCTGTTTTTT. The gene calls are TRBV19 and TRBJ2-2; D is possibly TRBD2 (5 bases). The CDR3 covers 16 residues. Trimming shortened V by 1 base and J by 3 bases, and 12 bases separated the two germline ends. The germline gives CDR1 LNHDA, CDR2 SQIVND (reference sequence).

The chain has TRBV5-1 and TRBJ2-3; the match to TRBD2 covers 8 bases. There are 14 residues in the CDR3. CDR1 is SGHRS, CDR2 YFSETQ, per germline. V was pared by 4 bases and J by 3 bases, with 4 bases of the junction left unmatched. The CDR3 region is CASSRSGSTDTQYF. CDR3 bases: TGCGCCAGCAGCCGAAGCGGGAGTACAGATACGCAGTATTTT.

J is TRBJ2-5 and V is TRBV19; maybe TRBD2 (6 bases). Trimming shortened V by 7 bases and J by 2 bases, and 14 bases separated the two germline ends. CDR1 is LNHDA and CDR2 is SQIVND in the germline V gene (reference sequence). The CDR3 spans 14 residues. The CDR3: CASKNSLAQETQYF. The CDR3, as DNA: TGTGCCAGTAAAAACAGCCTAGCGCAAGAGACCCAGTACTTC. The full variable domain, rest sourced from reference TRBV19 and TRBJ2-5, is DGGITQSPKYLFRKEGQNVTLSCEQNLNHDAMYWYRQDPGQGLRLIYYSQIVNDFQKGDIAEGYSVSREKKESFPLTVTSAQKNPTAFYLCASKNSLAQETQYFGPGTRLLVL.

Turning to this clone: Distinct nucleotide sequences in the sample also encode this CDR3. The V and J genes are TRBV7-8 and TRBJ2-7, with TRBD1 identical over 8 bases. V lost 3 bases to trimming and J lost 2 bases; unmatched junction nucleotides: 3. Per germline, CDR1 SGHVS and CDR2 FQNEAQ. CDR3 length: 14 residues. CDR3 protein: CASSLGTGPYEQYF. In nucleotides, the CDR3 is TGTGCCAGCAGCTTGGGGACAGGCCCCTACGAGCAGTACTTC.

V gene TRBV28 combines with J gene TRBJ1-4, with no clear D. CDR1 is MDHEN, CDR2 SYDVKM, per germline. This CDR3 has 12 residues. V lost 8 bases, J lost 3 bases, and 7 bases lay in between. The CDR3 DNA reads TGTGCCAGCGGGGTTGCTAATGAAAAACTGTTTTTT. Translation gives CASGVANEKLFF.